The present T cell receptor (beta chain) was sequenced within a study of cytomegalovirus exposure and HLA in healthy donors. PCR amplification relied on 60 Vbeta primers (plus 13 Jbeta primers). Libraries were prepared by immunoSEQ multiplex PCR; TCRdb keeps only in-frame clonotypes and omits some of them. The sample yields some 99,000 clones, about 76% seen once. Overall study results and limits: For TCR beta chains, V- and J-gene trimming was later linked to a missense DCLRE1C variant. Per published accounts, TCR beta sequences correctly predicted the HLA-A and HLA-B alleles of most subjects. Later work found that TCR association rates differed between HLA loci; DRB1 had the most and HLA-C the fewest.

Of note for this clone: The target antigen is unknown.

Sequences were obtained from PBMCs. This TCR was sampled from a woman aged 25 to 45 in good health and CMV-seronegative.

The CDR3 nucleotides are TGTGCCAGCAGCTCGGGACTAGCGGGCGTAAGTGAGCAGTTCTTC. Translated: CASSSGLAGVSEQFF. This chain connects TRBV7-2 to TRBJ2-1; 12 bases are shared with TRBD2. After removal of 4 bases from V and 9 bases from J, the junction contained 7 bases not matched to a gene. The germline gives CDR1 SGHTA, CDR2 FQGNSA. This CDR3 is built from 15 residues. Drawing the rest from reference TRBV7-2 and TRBJ2-1, the complete variable domain is GAGVSQSPSNKVTEKGKDVELRCDPISGHTALYWYRQSLGQGLEFLIYFQGNSAPDKSGLPSDRFSAERTGGSVSTLTIQRTQQEDSAVYLCASSSGLAGVSEQFFGPGTRLTVL.